The 3 T cell receptor beta chains given below trace back to one sample, sequenced in a study of blood T cell repertoires in COVID-19. Clones were read by immunoSEQ multiplex PCR, and TCRdb kept only the in-frame ones, dropping some. The sample includes about 180,000 clones, 70% to 90% of them seen just once. Sequences were obtained from peripheral blood. The receptors originated from a man aged 35-49 years with active or convalescent COVID-19.

V and J are TRBV5-6 and TRBJ2-6, with 9 nucleotides matching TRBD2. The CDR3 length is 17 residues. The junction had 4 bases not matched to a gene; V was cut back by 1 base and J by 2 bases. The germline V gene encodes CDR1 SGHDT and CDR2 YYEEEE. The CDR3 sequence is CASSLMAGGPGANVLTF. As DNA, the CDR3 is TGTGCCAGCAGCTTGATGGCGGGGGGGCCTGGGGCCAACGTCCTGACTTTC.

The rearrangement joins TRBV18 to TRBJ2-2, with a possible D match to TRBD1 (6 bases). Trimming stripped 1 base from V and 3 bases from J, with 6 bases between. CDR3 length: 14 amino acids. Germline CDR1 and CDR2: KGHSH and LQKENI. In DNA, the CDR3 is TGTGCCAGCTCACCACAGGGGGACACCGGGGAGCTGTTTTTT. It codes for CASSPQGDTGELFF.

The V call is TRBV5-1, the J call TRBJ2-5, with 9 positions matching TRBD1. The CDR3 extends over 15 amino acids. The V segment lost 4 bases and the J segment 4 bases; nucleotides outside the gene matches: 8. Germline V gene data show CDR1 as SGHRS and CDR2 as YFSETQ. The CDR3 region is CASSPGQGWRETQYF. CDR3 nucleotide sequence: TGCGCCAGCAGCCCGGGACAGGGCTGGCGAGAGACCCAGTACTTC. Full variable domain (remainder filled in from reference TRBV5-1 and TRBJ2-5): KAGVTQTPRYLIKTRGQQVTLSCSPISGHRSVSWYQQTPGQGLQFLFEYFSETQRNKGNFPGRFSGRQFSNSRSEMNVSTLELGDSALYLCASSPGQGWRETQYFGPGTRLLVL.